This record concerns one TCR beta chain sequence. The antigen remains undetermined. V lost 4 bases, J lost 10 bases, and 13 bases lay in between. This CDR3 has 12 amino acids. The V gene's germline CDR1 is WSHSY and CDR2 SAAADI. This entry comes from a study of glioma-infiltrating T cells after dendritic cell vaccination. Blood PBMC samples: pre-vaccination, two weeks post third vaccination, and at tumor progression. General study findings and limits: The cohort had few patients with full blood and tumor sets. Higher pretreatment TIL content predicted longer progression-free time and survival.

TCRdb's table, derived via immunoSEQ multiplex PCR, lists solely in-frame clones and lacks some. The sample lists over 80,000 clones, around nine tenths seen once, with 3% to 3.5% in the top ten. The J gene is TRBJ1-1, the V gene TRBV10-2; possible D gene TRBD1, 6 bases. The material was blood, obtained before dendritic cell vaccination. This clonotype was sampled from a human donor with glioblastoma. CDR3: CASSGHRESAFF. The CDR3 DNA sequence: TGCGCCAGCAGTGGCCACAGGGAATCAGCTTTCTTT.